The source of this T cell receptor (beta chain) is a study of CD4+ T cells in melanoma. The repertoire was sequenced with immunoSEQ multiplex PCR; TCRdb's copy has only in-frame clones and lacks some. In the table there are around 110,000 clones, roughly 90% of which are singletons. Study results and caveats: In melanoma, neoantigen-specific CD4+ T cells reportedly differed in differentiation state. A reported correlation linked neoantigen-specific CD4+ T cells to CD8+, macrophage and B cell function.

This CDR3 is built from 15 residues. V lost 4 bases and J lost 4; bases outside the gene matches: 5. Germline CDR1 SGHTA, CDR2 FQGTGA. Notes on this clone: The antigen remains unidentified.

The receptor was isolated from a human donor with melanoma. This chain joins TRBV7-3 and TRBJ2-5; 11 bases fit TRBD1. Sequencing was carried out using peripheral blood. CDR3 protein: CASSSGTGGPETQYF. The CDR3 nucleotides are TGTGCCAGCAGCTCCGGGACAGGGGGACCAGAGACCCAGTACTTC. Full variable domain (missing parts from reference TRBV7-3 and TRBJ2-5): GAGVSQTPSNKVTEKGKYVELRCDPISGHTALYWYRQSLGQGPEFLIYFQGTGAADDSGLPNDRFFAVRPEGSVSTLKIQRTERGDSAVYLCASSSGTGGPETQYFGPGTRLLVL.